Listed here are 10 T cell receptor beta chains from one sample, sequenced in a study of blood T cell repertoires in COVID-19 (dated by TCRdb to 2019 to 2021). The method behind the library was the immunoSEQ multiplex PCR assay. TCRdb took over this immuneACCESS table, retaining in-frame rearrangements with V and J assigned. Such tables are incomplete; in checked studies, under half of the missing clones stem from an unresolved V gene, and the remainder is unexplained. This sample has over 150,000 clones in its table, and 65% to 90% of those were observed once. Together, the top ten hold over 7% of the sample. Sequenced: peripheral blood. The receptors were gathered from a man aged 50 or older with active or convalescent COVID-19.

Only one count was recorded for this clone. The chain links TRBV7-9 to TRBJ1-2; D unclear. The length of the CDR3 is 12 residues. The ends were cut back, 3 bases at V and 5 bases at J, with 7 bases in the middle. Germline V CDR1 and CDR2: SEHNR, FQNEAQ (reference sequence). The CDR3 sequence is CASSLGSYGYTF. Written as DNA, the CDR3 is TGTGCCAGCAGCTTGGGCAGTTATGGCTACACCTTC.

CDR3: CASSRVGEGTQYF. DNA of the CDR3: TGCGCCAGCAGTCGAGTGGGCGAGGGGACCCAGTACTTC. The V call is TRBV23-1, the J call TRBJ2-5; TRBD2 might be the D (5 bases). TRBV23-1 is flagged as an ORF with uncertain function. The CDR3 totals 13 residues. V gave up 4 bases and J gave up 7 bases, with 13 bases separating them.

V usage is TRBV5-1 and J usage is TRBJ1-3; 8 bases map to TRBD1. The CDR3 runs to 14 residues. The germline gives CDR1 SGHRS, CDR2 YFSETQ. J gave up 4 bases and V 5 bases, and 5 bases lay outside the gene matches. Here the CDR3 reads CASSKTGAGNTIYF. CDR3 sequence (DNA): TGCGCCAGCAGTAAGACAGGGGCAGGAAACACCATATATTTT.

The CDR3 DNA reads as TGTGCCAGCAGCGGGACAGGGGGCGCGGAGGAAAAACTGTTTTTT. Translated, it gives CASSGTGGAEEKLFF. This sequence joins TRBV28 and TRBJ1-4, with TRBD1 matching over 12 bases. CDR1 and CDR2 (germline): MDHEN, SYDVKM. The CDR3 length is 15 residues. Trimming took 6 bases from V and 8 from J; bases not matched to a gene: 7.

The chain couples TRBV27 to TRBJ1-2, with 7 positions matching TRBD1. The germline gives CDR1 MNHEY, CDR2 SMNVEV (reference sequence). The V segment lost 2 bases and the J segment 4 bases; nucleotides outside the gene matches: 7. The CDR3 has 15 amino acids. DNA of the CDR3: TGTGCCAGCAGTTTAGGAGGGGGCCTTCGCTATGGCTACACCTTC. Translating it yields CASSLGGGLRYGYTF.

This chain links TRBV6-5 with TRBJ1-1, with D possibly being TRBD1 (6 bases). V gave up 0 bases and J gave up 1 base, with 9 bases separating them. The CDR3 contains 15 residues. Germline V gene lookup returns CDR1 MNHEY and CDR2 SVGAGI. This CDR3 reads CASSYSQTGNTEAFF. The DNA for the CDR3 is TGTGCCAGCAGTTACTCCCAGACAGGGAACACTGAAGCTTTCTTT.

J is TRBJ2-7 and V is TRBV24-1; 10 bases are a match to TRBD2. CDR3 length equals 15 residues. Germline assignment: CDR1 KGHDR and CDR2 SFDVKD. Germline trimming cut 3 bases from V and 5 bases from J; bases unmatched to any gene: 6. The CDR3 DNA sequence: TGTGCCACCAGTGATCCTCTAGCGGGAGAAAACGAGCAGTACTTC. Its protein product is CATSDPLAGENEQYF.

This clone was counted a few times. The CDR3 DNA is TGTGCCTGGGCCTACCAGGGGAACACTGAAGCTTTCTTT. The encoded protein is CAWAYQGNTEAFF. This chain connects TRBV30 to TRBJ1-1; D is perhaps TRBD1 (5 bases). The CDR3 spans 13 residues. The V gene lost 5 bases and the J gene lost 1 base, with 11 bases spanning the gap. Germline V gives CDR1 GTSNPN, CDR2 SVGIG (reference sequence).

The chain uses TRBV19 and TRBJ1-3; possibly TRBD1 for D (5 bases). Germline V gene lookup returns CDR1 LNHDA and CDR2 SQIVND (reference sequence). Trimming pared 0 bases from V and 0 bases from J, leaving 15 bases between. This CDR3 has 18 residues. Written as DNA, the CDR3 is TGTGCCAGTAGTATAGATCCCCTAGGCGACAGCTCTGGAAACACCATATATTTT. Amino acid sequence: CASSIDPLGDSSGNTIYF.

This chain links TRBV13 with TRBJ2-7; D might be TRBD2 (6 bases). This CDR3 contains 16 residues. The germline V gene has CDR1 PRHDT and CDR2 FYEKMQ (reference sequence). V was trimmed by 3 bases and J by 2 bases, leaving 17 bases between them. DNA of the CDR3: TGTGCCAGCAGCTTGCGGGCGGGGAGCGCAACCTACGAGCAGTACTTC. Residues: CASSLRAGSATYEQYF.